Each of the 26 T cell receptor beta chains below was sequenced from the same sample in a study of blood T cells in healthy people across ages (dated by TCRdb to about 2015). Receptor libraries were prepared by 5' RACE. The sample was run on an Illumina HiSeq 2500. The second PCR ran for about 7 to 11 cycles and used a J-beta primer mix along with a sample-barcoded 5' primer. TCRdb handled the public reads itself, with Q25 trimming in fastp and clone calling in MiXCR, and kept productive beta chains. One record per CDR3 amino acid sequence lists the most common genes and DNA. This sample comprises 1.5 million to 2 million distinct CDR3 sequences, 40% to 55% of them detected only once. The leading ten clones occupy approximately 2.1% of the sample. The sample comprised blood. Receptor source: a woman in her thirties or forties in good health.

This clonotype is a singleton in its sample. The chain employs TRBV7-2 and TRBJ1-3; no firm D call. The germline gives CDR1 SGHTA, CDR2 FQGNSA. CDR3 length equals 12 residues. Trimming removed 7 bases from V and 4 bases from J, with 8 bases in between. The chain's CDR3 is CASTAAGNTIYF. CDR3 in DNA: TGTGCCAGCACCGCTGCAGGAAACACCATATATTTT.

V gene TRBV28 combines with J gene TRBJ1-2; perhaps TRBD1 as D (5 bases). The CDR3 contains 14 residues. Trimming removed 6 bases from V and 0 bases from J, with 11 bases in between. Germline CDR1 and CDR2: MDHEN and SYDVKM. The CDR3 DNA reads as TGTGCCAGCAGGACCGGGGGACCTAACTATGGCTACACCTTC. The encoded protein is CASRTGGPNYGYTF.

This chain uses TRBV25-1 with TRBJ1-1, with no clear D. Germline V gene sequence: CDR1 MGHDK, CDR2 SYGVNS. The CDR3 is 12 residues long. The V and J ends lost 4 bases and 7 bases respectively, with 10 bases between them. For the CDR3, the DNA is TGTGCCAGCAGTGCCCGTGGGGATGAAGCTTTCTTT. Translated: CASSARGDEAFF.

The CDR3 is CSARDGGRGAWAQYF. CDR3 bases: TGCAGTGCTAGAGATGGGGGGCGGGGGGCTTGGGCCCAGTACTTC. V is TRBV20-1 and J is TRBJ2-5; 8 nucleotides agree with TRBD2. The CDR3 is 15 residues long. Trimming at V came to 0 bases and at J to 9 bases, leaving 12 bases not matched to a gene. The germline V gene has CDR1 DFQATT and CDR2 SNEGSKA (reference sequence).

This sequence joins TRBV20-1 and TRBJ2-7, with no clear D. The germline gives CDR1 DFQATT, CDR2 SNEGSKA (reference sequence). The CDR3 totals 13 residues. The V gene lost 1 base and the J gene lost 0 bases, with 7 bases spanning the gap. The CDR3 DNA is TGCAGTGCTAGAGGCCTACTCTCCTACGAGCAGTACTTC. It encodes CSARGLLSYEQYF.

This clonotype was seen only a few times. This CDR3 is CAISESAGDPYF. In nucleotides, the CDR3 is TGTGCCATCAGTGAGTCTGCCGGGGATCCGTATTTT. The chain joins TRBV10-3 to TRBJ2-3, with D possibly being TRBD2 (5 bases). The CDR3 is 12 amino acids. Germline lookup yields CDR1 ENHRY and CDR2 SYGVKD. V lost 0 bases to trimming and J lost 14 bases, with 12 bases between them.

The rearrangement joins TRBV10-3 to TRBJ2-3, with 7 bases fitting TRBD2. The CDR3 extends over 15 amino acids. From germline, CDR1 is ENHRY and CDR2 SYGVKD. With 0 bases clipped from V and 4 bases from J, the junction kept 4 bases outside the gene matches. This CDR3 reads CAISESGGRADTQYF. The DNA for the CDR3 is TGTGCCATCAGTGAGTCGGGAGGGCGGGCAGATACGCAGTATTTT.

The chain is built from TRBV7-2 and TRBJ2-1; the D gene is possibly TRBD1 (6 bases). This CDR3 region has 13 residues. Germline assignment: CDR1 SGHTA and CDR2 FQGNSA. With 5 bases removed from V and 7 bases from J, the gap between germline ends came to 12 bases. The CDR3 loop reads CASSPYRANEQFF. The DNA of the CDR3 is TGTGCCAGCAGCCCGTACAGGGCTAATGAGCAGTTCTTC.

This chain uses TRBV6-5 with TRBJ2-3; 8 bases line up with TRBD1. After removal of 6 bases from V and 0 bases from J, the junction contained 8 bases not matched to a gene. The CDR3 sequence is 16 residues long. CDR1 is MNHEY and CDR2 is SVGAGI in the germline V gene. CDR3 sequence (DNA): TGTGCCAGCAGGTCCCCCGGACAGGGCAGCACAGATACGCAGTATTTT. It yields the protein CASRSPGQGSTDTQYF.

The V gene is TRBV20-1, the J gene TRBJ1-1; 9 bases align to TRBD1. This CDR3 has 16 amino acids. V was clipped by 3 bases and J by 2 bases; unmatched bases: 10. Germline V gives CDR1 DFQATT, CDR2 SNEGSKA (reference sequence). The CDR3 here is CSARTMRQGVNTEAFF. CDR3 coding DNA: TGCAGTGCTAGGACGATGAGACAGGGGGTCAACACTGAAGCTTTCTTT.

This clonotype was seen many times. This CDR3 is CSAGTTGTGANVLTF. CDR3 DNA: TGCAGCGCCGGAACCACAGGGACCGGGGCCAACGTCCTGACTTTC. The gene calls are TRBV29-1 and TRBJ2-6, with D possibly TRBD1 on 6 matching bases. The CDR3 loop spans 15 amino acids. From germline, CDR1 is SQVTM and CDR2 ANQGSEA. Between the trimmed V and J ends, which lost 7 bases and 4 bases, there was a span of 17 bases.

The chain joins TRBV9 to TRBJ2-3; 10 bases are a match to TRBD1. V lost 3 bases, J lost 3 bases, and 7 bases stayed unmatched. The CDR3 is 16 residues long. Germline loops: CDR1 SGDLS, CDR2 YYNGEE. The CDR3 loop reads CASSGRGQGPTDTQYF. The CDR3 DNA is TGTGCCAGCAGCGGGCGGGGACAGGGGCCAACAGATACGCAGTATTTT.

This clonotype has only a few counts. The chain carries TRBV7-2 and TRBJ2-5, with 10 bases that match TRBD1. The J call may be in error: the DNA end matches TRBJ2-7 better. Per the germline V gene, CDR1 is SGHTA and CDR2 is FQGNSA. The CDR3 loop spans 16 amino acids. The CDR3 spells CASSLEGWTGGYEQYF. Written as DNA, the CDR3 is TGTGCCAGCAGCTTAGAGGGATGGACAGGGGGGTACGAGCAGTACTTC.

This clonotype was observed a few times. V usage is TRBV2 and J usage is TRBJ2-1; the D gene is possibly TRBD2 (6 bases). This CDR3 spans 16 amino acids. The germline V gene encodes CDR1 SNHLY and CDR2 FYNNEI. Trimming shortened V by 4 bases and J by 7 bases, and 20 bases separated the two germline ends. CDR3 sequence (DNA): TGTGCCAGCAGTGGAGAGCGCGCCCCGCGGGGTAATGAGCAGTTCTTC. Encoded protein: CASSGERAPRGNEQFF.

This chain links TRBV14 with TRBJ2-1; no clear D. Trimming removed 0 bases from V and 6 bases from J, with 9 bases in between. The CDR3 has 14 residues. CDR1 SGHDN and CDR2 FVKESK come from the germline V gene. CDR3 in amino acids: CASSQDVVSNEQFF. DNA of the CDR3: TGTGCCAGCAGCCAAGATGTAGTTTCCAATGAGCAGTTCTTC. Full variable domain (outside the CDR3, taken from reference TRBV14 and TRBJ2-1): EAGVTQFPSHSVIEKGQTVTLRCDPISGHDNLYWYRRVMGKEIKFLLHFVKESKQDESGMPNNRFLAERTGGTYSTLKVQPAELEDSGVYFCASSQDVVSNEQFFGPGTRLTVL.

The chain uses TRBV7-3 and TRBJ2-3, with a possible D match to TRBD1 (6 bases). Trimming cost V 1 base and J 0 bases, with 11 bases left between them. The CDR3 consists of 16 residues. From germline, CDR1 is SGHTA and CDR2 FQGTGA. CDR3 protein: CASSLRQGPSTDTQYF. The CDR3 DNA reads as TGTGCCAGCAGCTTAAGGCAGGGGCCTAGCACAGATACGCAGTATTTT. Drawing the rest from reference TRBV7-3 and TRBJ2-3, the complete variable domain is GAGVSQTPSNKVTEKGKYVELRCDPISGHTALYWYRQSLGQGPEFLIYFQGTGAADDSGLPNDRFFAVRPEGSVSTLKIQRTERGDSAVYLCASSLRQGPSTDTQYFGPGTRLTVL.

This clonotype was picked up a small number of times. This rearrangement joins TRBV7-9 to TRBJ2-7, with TRBD2 as a possible D gene (5 bases). The CDR3 extends over 16 amino acids. V dropped 5 bases and J dropped 3 bases, with 20 bases sitting between them. In germline, CDR1 is SEHNR, CDR2 FQNEAQ (reference sequence). The chain's CDR3 is CASSQPRDVPHYEQYF. CDR3 nucleotides: TGTGCCAGCAGCCAACCCCGGGATGTGCCCCACTACGAGCAGTACTTC.

This clonotype was seen a handful of times. The CDR3 sequence is CASSRHRTMEETQYF. DNA of the CDR3: TGTGCCAGCAGTCGACATAGGACCATGGAGGAGACCCAGTACTTC. This sequence joins TRBV12-3 or TRBV12-4 and TRBJ2-5; no definite D call. The CDR3 extends over 15 amino acids. The V end lost 5 bases, the J end lost 5 bases, and 18 bases lay between the germline ends.

The chain employs TRBV15 and TRBJ2-2; D ambiguous. Germline CDR1 and CDR2: LNHNV and YYDKDF (reference sequence). V was shortened by 5 bases and J by 4 bases, with 11 bases between the two germline ends. This CDR3 region has 14 residues. The CDR3, as DNA: TGTGCCACCAGCCAGAGCGAGTTCACCGGGGAGCTGTTTTTT. Translated, it gives CATSQSEFTGELFF.

V is TRBV12-5 and J is TRBJ2-5; D is possibly TRBD2 (7 bases). The CDR3 length is 14 residues. V was cut by 7 bases and J by 7 bases, with 19 bases left in between. CDR1 is LGHNT and CDR2 is FRNRAP in the germline V gene. The CDR3 DNA sequence: TGTGCTAGTGCCCTGGGGGCGGGGGATGGGACCCAGTACTTC. This encodes CASALGAGDGTQYF.

This clonotype turned up a few times. The chain couples TRBV24-1 to TRBJ1-5; 7 bases line up with TRBD1. This CDR3 contains 15 residues. In germline, CDR1 is KGHDR, CDR2 SFDVKD. V lost 4 bases to trimming and J lost 5 bases; unmatched junction nucleotides: 7. This CDR3 is CATSEGGRMDQPQHF. CDR3 DNA: TGTGCCACCAGTGAAGGGGGCAGGATGGATCAGCCCCAGCATTTT.

V gene TRBV12-3 or TRBV12-4 combines with J gene TRBJ2-3; D is unresolved. The CDR3 extends over 13 amino acids. Trimming shortened V by 11 bases and J by 4 bases, and 16 bases separated the two germline ends. CDR3 amino acids: CAVHTVTADTQYF. CDR3 in DNA: TGTGCCGTTCACACGGTGACCGCAGATACGCAGTATTTT.

This clonotype was detected a few times. This chain uses TRBV27 with TRBJ2-5, with 8 bases lining up with TRBD2. The CDR3 runs to 15 residues. The V gene end was trimmed by 5 bases and the J gene end by 1 base; junction bases not matched to a gene: 6. The germline V gene has CDR1 MNHEY and CDR2 SMNVEV (reference sequence). CDR3 in amino acids: CASSARGGLQETQYF. The CDR3 DNA reads as TGTGCCAGCAGTGCCCGGGGGGGCCTCCAAGAGACCCAGTACTTC.

This clonotype was seen a handful of times. The V and J genes are TRBV28 and TRBJ2-3; 8 bases match TRBD2. Losses at the gene ends were 11 bases for V and 0 bases for J; bases not matched to a gene: 7. This CDR3 is 14 amino acids long. CDR1 and CDR2 from the germline V gene are MDHEN and SYDVKM. CDR3 nucleotides: TGTGCCTCGTACCGGGGGGGTAGCACAGATACGCAGTATTTT. Translated, it gives CASYRGGSTDTQYF.

The V gene is TRBV29-1, the J gene TRBJ2-5; unclear D gene. Deletions cut 4 bases from V and 0 bases from J, with 9 bases between. Germline V gene lookup returns CDR1 SQVTM and CDR2 ANQGSEA. This CDR3 is built from 13 residues. Written as DNA, the CDR3 is TGCAGCGTTGGTGGGCTATACCAAGAGACCCAGTACTTC. Residues: CSVGGLYQETQYF.

The rearrangement uses TRBV15 and TRBJ2-7; D is uncertain. This CDR3 has 13 amino acids. CDR1 LNHNV and CDR2 YYDKDF come from the germline V gene (reference sequence). V shed 0 bases and J shed 2 bases, with 5 bases lying between them. CDR3 bases: TGTGCCACCAGCAGAGACCACCCCTACGAGCAGTACTTC. It translates to CATSRDHPYEQYF.